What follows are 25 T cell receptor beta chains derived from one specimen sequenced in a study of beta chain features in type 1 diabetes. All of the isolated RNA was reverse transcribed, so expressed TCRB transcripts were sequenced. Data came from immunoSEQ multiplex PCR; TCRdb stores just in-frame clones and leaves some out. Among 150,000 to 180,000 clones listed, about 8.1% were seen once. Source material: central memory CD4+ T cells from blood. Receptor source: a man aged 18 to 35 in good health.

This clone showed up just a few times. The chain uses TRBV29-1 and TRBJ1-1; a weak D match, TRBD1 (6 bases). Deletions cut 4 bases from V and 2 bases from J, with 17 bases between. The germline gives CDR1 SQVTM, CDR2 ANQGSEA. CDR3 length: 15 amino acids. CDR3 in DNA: TGCAGCGTTGCCCCCCACACAGGGACCAACACTGAAGCTTTCTTT. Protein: CSVAPHTGTNTEAFF.

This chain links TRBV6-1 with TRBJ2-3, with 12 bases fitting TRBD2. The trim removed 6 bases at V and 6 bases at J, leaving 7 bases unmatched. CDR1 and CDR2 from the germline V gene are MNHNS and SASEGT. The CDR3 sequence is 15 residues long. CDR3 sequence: CASRSSGGARDTQYF. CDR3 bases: TGTGCCAGCAGATCTAGCGGGGGGGCCAGGGATACGCAGTATTTT.

The CDR3 DNA sequence: TGCGCCAGCAGCCAAAGGGACAGGGGTTTCGATGAGCAGTTCTTC. It encodes CASSQRDRGFDEQFF. V is TRBV4-1 and J is TRBJ2-1; 10 nucleotides agree with TRBD1. The CDR3 consists of 15 residues. Germline V gives CDR1 MGHRA, CDR2 YSYEKL. The V gene end was trimmed by 2 bases and the J gene end by 8 bases; junction bases not matched to a gene: 6.

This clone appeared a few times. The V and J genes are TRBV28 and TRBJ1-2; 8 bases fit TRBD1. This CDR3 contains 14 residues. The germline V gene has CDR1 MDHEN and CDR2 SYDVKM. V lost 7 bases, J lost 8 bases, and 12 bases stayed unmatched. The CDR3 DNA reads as TGTGCCAGCACCTTGTCAGGGGGCTCTCGGGGCTACACCTTC. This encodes CASTLSGGSRGYTF.

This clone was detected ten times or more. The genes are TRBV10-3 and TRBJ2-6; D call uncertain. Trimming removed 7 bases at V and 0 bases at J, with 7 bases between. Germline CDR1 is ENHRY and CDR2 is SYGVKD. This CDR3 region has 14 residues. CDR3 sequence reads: CAITPDSGANVLTF. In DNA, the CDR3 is TGTGCCATCACCCCAGACTCTGGGGCCAACGTCCTGACTTTC.

The CDR3 protein is CASSQGGGDEQYF. The CDR3 bases are TGTGCCAGCAGCCAAGGGGGCGGAGACGAGCAGTACTTC. The chain combines TRBV5-4 with TRBJ2-7; TRBD1 agrees at 7 bases. V dropped 4 bases and J dropped 5; count of bases not matched to a gene: 6. The CDR3 is 13 amino acids. The germline CDR1 and CDR2 sequences are SGHNT and YYREEE (reference sequence).

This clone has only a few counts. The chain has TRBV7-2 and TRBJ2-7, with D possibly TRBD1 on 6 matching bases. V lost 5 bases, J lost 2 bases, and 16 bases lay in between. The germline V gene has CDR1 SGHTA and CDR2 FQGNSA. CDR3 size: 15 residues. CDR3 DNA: TGTGCCAGCAGCCAAGATCTGGGGGCCGCCTACGAGCAGTACTTC. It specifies CASSQDLGAAYEQYF. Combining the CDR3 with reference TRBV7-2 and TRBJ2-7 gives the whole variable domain GAGVSQSPSNKVTEKGKDVELRCDPISGHTALYWYRQSLGQGLEFLIYFQGNSAPDKSGLPSDRFSAERTGGSVSTLTIQRTQQEDSAVYLCASSQDLGAAYEQYFGPGTRLTVT.

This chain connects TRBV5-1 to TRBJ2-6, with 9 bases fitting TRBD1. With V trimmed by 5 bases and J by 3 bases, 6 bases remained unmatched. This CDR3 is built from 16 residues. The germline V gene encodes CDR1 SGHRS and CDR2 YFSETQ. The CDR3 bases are TGCGCCAGCAGGCGGACAGGGGTGGGTGGGGCCAACGTCCTGACTTTC. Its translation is CASRRTGVGGANVLTF.

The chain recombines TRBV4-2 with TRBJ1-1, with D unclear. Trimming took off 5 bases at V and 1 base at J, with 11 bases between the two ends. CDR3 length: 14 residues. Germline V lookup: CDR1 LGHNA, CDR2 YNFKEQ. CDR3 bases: TGTGCCAGCAGCTTTGGTGTCGGGAACACTGAAGCTTTCTTT. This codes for CASSFGVGNTEAFF.

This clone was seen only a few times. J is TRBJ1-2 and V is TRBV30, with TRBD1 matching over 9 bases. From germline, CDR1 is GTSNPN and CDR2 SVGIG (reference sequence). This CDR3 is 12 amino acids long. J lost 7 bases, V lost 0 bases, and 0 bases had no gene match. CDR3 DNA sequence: TGTGCCTGGAGTGTACAGGGGGCTGGCTACACCTTC. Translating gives CAWSVQGAGYTF.

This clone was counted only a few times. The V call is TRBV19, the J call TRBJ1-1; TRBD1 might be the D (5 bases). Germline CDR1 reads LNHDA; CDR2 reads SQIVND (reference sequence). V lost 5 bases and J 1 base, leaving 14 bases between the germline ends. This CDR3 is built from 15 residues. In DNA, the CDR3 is TGTGCCAGTAGTTCCCAGGACAACCAGAACACTGAAGCTTTCTTT. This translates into CASSSQDNQNTEAFF.

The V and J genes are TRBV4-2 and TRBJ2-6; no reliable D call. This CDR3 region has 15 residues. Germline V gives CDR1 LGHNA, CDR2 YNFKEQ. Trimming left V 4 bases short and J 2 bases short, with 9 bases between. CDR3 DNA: TGTGCCAGCAGCCTCGACACCCCTGGGGCCAACGTCCTGACTTTC. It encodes CASSLDTPGANVLTF.

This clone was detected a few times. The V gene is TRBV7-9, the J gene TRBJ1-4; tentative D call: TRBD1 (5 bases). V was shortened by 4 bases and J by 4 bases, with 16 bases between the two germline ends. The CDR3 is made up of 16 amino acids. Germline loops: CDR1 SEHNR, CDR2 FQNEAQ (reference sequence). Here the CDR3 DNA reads TGTGCCAGCAGCTCTACCCGGGGGAGTGATAATGAAAAACTGTTTTTT. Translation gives CASSSTRGSDNEKLFF. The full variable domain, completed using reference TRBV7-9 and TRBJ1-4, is DTGVSQNPRHKITKRGQNVTFRCDPISEHNRLYWYRQTLGQGPEFLTYFQNEAQLEKSRLLSDRFSAERPKGSFSTLEIQRTEQGDSAMYLCASSSTRGSDNEKLFFGSGTQLSVL.

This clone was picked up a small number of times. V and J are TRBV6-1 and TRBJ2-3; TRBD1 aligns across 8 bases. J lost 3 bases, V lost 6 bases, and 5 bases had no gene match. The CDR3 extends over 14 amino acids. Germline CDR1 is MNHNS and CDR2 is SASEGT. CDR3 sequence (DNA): TGTGCCAGCAGCCGACAGGGGTGGACAGATACGCAGTATTTT. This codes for CASSRQGWTDTQYF.

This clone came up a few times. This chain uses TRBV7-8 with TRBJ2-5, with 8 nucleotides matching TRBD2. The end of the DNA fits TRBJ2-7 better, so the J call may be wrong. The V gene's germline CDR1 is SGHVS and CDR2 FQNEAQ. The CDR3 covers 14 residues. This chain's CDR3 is CASSRAGVIDEQYF. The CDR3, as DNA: TGTGCCAGCAGCCGAGCGGGAGTCATCGACGAGCAGTACTTC.

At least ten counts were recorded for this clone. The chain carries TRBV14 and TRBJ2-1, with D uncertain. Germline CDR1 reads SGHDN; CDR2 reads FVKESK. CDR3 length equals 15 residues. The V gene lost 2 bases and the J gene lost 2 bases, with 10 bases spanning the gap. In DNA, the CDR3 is TGTGCCAGCAGCCAACCCGGGTCCCCCTACAATGAGCAGTTCTTC. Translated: CASSQPGSPYNEQFF.

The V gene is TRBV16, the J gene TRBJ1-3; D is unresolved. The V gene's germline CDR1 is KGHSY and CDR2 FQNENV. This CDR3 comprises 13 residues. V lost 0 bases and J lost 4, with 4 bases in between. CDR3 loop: CASSQSMGNTIYF. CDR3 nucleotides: TGTGCCAGCAGCCAATCCATGGGAAACACCATATATTTT.

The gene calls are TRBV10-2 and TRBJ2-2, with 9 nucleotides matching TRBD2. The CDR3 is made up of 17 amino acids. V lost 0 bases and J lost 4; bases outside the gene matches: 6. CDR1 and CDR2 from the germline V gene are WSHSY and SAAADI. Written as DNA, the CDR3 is TGCGCCAGCAGTGAGTCAGGCGGGAGGGCCCTCACCGGGGAGCTGTTTTTT. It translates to CASSESGGRALTGELFF.

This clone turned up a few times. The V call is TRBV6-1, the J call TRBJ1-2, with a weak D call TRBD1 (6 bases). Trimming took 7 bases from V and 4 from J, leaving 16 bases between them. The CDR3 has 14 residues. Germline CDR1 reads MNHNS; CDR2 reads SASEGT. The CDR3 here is CASNRDRSAYGYTF. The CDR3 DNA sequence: TGTGCCAGCAACCGAGACAGGTCGGCCTATGGCTACACCTTC.

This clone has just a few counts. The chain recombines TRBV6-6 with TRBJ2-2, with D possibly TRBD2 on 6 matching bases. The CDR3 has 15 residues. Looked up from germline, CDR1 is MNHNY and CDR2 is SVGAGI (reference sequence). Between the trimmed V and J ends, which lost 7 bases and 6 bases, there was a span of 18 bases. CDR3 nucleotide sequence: TGTGCCAGCACGCCCGGCGGAGGGCTGGCCGGGGAGCTGTTTTTT. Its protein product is CASTPGGGLAGELFF.

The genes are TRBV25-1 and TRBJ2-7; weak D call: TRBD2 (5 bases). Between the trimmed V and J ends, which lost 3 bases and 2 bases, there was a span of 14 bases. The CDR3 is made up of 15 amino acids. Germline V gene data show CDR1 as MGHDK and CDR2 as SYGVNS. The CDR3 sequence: CASSDKAGNTYEQYF. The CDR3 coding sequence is TGTGCCAGCAGTGATAAGGCGGGTAATACCTACGAGCAGTACTTC.

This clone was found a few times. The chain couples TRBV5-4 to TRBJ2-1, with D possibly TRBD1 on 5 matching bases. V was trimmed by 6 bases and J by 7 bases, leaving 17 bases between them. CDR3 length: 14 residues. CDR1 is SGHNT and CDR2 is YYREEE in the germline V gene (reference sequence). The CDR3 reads CASTVALGVNEQFF. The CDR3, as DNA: TGTGCCAGCACCGTGGCCCTAGGGGTGAATGAGCAGTTCTTC.

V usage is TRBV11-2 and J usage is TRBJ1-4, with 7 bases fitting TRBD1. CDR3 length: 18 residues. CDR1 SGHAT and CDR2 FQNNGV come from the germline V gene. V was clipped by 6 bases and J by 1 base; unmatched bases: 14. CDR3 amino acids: CASRHIRQGRETNEKLFF. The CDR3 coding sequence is TGTGCCAGCAGACATATCAGACAGGGTCGGGAAACTAATGAAAAACTGTTTTTT.

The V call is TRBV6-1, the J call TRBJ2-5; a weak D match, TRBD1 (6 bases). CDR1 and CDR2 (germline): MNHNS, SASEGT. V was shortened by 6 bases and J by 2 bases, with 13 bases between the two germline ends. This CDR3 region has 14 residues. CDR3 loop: CASRDTRGQETQYF. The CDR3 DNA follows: TGTGCCAGCAGGGACACCAGGGGACAAGAGACCCAGTACTTC.

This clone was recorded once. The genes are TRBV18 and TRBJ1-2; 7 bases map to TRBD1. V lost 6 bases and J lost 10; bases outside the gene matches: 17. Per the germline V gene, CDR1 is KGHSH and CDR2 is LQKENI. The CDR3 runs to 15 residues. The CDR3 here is CASSPPINRGMDYTF. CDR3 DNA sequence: TGTGCCAGCTCCCCCCCAATTAACAGGGGCATGGACTACACCTTC. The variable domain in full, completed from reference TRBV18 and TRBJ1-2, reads NAGVMQNPRHLVRRRGQEARLRCSPMKGHSHVYWYRQLPEEGLKFMVYLQKENIIDESGMPKERFSAEFPKEGPSILRIQQVVRGDSAAYFCASSPPINRGMDYTFGSGTRLTVV.